This is a list of T cell receptor beta chains from one sample in a study of cytomegalovirus exposure and HLA in healthy donors. Generated by immunoSEQ multiplex PCR, the TCRdb table keeps only in-frame clones and is missing some. The table lists 150,000 or so clones, approximately 86% of them singletons. The specimen was PBMCs. The receptors were gathered from a young woman in good health and CMV-seronegative. CDR3s include the opening cysteine and the closing phenylalanine or tryptophan. The D gene is left open where the match is weak.

j_gene	d_gene	v_gene	CDR3aa
TRBJ2-3	TRBD2	TRBV5-4	CASSPREGLAGVVDTQYF
TRBJ1-6	TRBD1	TRBV30	CAWSGYGTGNSPLHF
TRBJ2-7	TRBD1	TRBV28	CASSTTTGGKYEQYF
TRBJ2-2	.	TRBV7-6	CASSLALPNTGELFF
TRBJ2-1	TRBD2	TRBV29-1	CSAPGLAGTEQFF
TRBJ1-1	.	TRBV2	CASIGTDLNTEAFF
TRBJ1-2	TRBD1	TRBV6-5	CASINRQGALFGYTF
TRBJ2-1	.	TRBV5-1	CASSFSGGSYNEQFF
TRBJ2-7	.	TRBV7-9	CASSLVSSYEQYF
TRBJ2-5	.	TRBV6-5	CASSSPTLAGETQYF
TRBJ1-1	.	TRBV29-1	CSVKKMRVNTEAFF
TRBJ2-1	.	TRBV6-5	CASSLESGSEQFF
TRBJ1-6	.	TRBV7-9	CASSLSADSPLHF
TRBJ2-4	TRBD2	TRBV28	CASSYGAGGPRAKNIQYF
TRBJ2-5	TRBD2	TRBV10-2	CASSGAGGLETQYF
TRBJ1-1	TRBD1	TRBV27	CASRRQGAHTEAFF
TRBJ2-1	.	TRBV28	CASSPRLSGAYNEQFF
TRBJ1-2	.	TRBV10-1	CASRENTNYGYTF
TRBJ1-4	TRBD1	TRBV2	CAGGGTGAPNEKLFF
TRBJ1-4	.	TRBV2	CASSDRQFGEKLFF
TRBJ2-5	.	TRBV6-5	CASSHPAGETQYF
TRBJ1-4	.	TRBV6-5	CASSTQGPRYEKLFF
TRBJ2-7	TRBD2	TRBV4-2	CASSQELAGGLKAYEQYF